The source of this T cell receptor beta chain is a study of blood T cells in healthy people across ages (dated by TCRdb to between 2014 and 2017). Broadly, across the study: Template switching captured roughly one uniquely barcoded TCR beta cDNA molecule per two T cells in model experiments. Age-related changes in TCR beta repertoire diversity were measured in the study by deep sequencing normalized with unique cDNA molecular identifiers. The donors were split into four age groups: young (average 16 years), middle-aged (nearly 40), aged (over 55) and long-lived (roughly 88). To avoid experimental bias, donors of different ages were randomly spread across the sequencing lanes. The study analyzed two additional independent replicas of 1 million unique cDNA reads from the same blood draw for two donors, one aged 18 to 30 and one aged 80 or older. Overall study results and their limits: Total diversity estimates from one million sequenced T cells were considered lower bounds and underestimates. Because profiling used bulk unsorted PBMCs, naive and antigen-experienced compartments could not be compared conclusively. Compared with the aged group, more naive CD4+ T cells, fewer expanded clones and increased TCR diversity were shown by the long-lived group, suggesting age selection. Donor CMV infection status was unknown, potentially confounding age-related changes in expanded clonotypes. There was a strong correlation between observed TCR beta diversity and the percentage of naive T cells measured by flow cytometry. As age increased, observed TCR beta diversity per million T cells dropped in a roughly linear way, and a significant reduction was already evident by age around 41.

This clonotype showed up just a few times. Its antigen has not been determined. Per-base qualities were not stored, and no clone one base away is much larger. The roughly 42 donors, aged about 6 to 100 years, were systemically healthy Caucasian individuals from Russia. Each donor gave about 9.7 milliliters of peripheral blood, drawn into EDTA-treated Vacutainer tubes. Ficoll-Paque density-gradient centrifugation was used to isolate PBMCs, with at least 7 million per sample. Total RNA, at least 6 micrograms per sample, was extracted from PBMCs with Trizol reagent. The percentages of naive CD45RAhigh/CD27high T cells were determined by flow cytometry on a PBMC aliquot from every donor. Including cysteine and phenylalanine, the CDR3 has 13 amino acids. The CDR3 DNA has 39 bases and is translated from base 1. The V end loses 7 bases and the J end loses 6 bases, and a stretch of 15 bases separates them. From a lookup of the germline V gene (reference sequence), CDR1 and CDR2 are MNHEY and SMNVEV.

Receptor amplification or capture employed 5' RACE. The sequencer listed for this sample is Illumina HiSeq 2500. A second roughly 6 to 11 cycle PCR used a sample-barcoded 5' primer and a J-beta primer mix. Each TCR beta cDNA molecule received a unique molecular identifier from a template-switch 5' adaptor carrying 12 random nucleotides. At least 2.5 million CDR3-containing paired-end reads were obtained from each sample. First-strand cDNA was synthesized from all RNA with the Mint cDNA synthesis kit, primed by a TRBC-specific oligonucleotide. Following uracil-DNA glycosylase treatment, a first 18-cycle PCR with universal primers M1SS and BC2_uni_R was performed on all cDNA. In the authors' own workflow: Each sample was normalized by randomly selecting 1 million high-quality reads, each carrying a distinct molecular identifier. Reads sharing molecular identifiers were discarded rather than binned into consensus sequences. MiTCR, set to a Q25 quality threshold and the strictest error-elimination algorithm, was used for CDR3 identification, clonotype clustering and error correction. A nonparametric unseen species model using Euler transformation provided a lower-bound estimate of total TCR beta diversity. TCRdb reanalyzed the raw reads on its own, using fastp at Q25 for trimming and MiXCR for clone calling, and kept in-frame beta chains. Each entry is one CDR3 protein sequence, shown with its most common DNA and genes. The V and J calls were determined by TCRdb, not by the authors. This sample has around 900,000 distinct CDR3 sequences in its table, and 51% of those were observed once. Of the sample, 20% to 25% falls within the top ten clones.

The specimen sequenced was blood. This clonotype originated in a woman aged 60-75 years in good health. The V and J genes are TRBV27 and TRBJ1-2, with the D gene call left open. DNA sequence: TGTGCCAGCAAGGGCCAGTCTGTCAATGGCTACACCTTC. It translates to CASKGQSVNGYTF.